This TCR beta chain was recorded in a study of T cells in Graves' hyperthyroidism and ophthalmopathy. The V gene's germline CDR1 is ENHRY and CDR2 SYGVKD. V lost 4 bases and J lost 4; bases outside the gene matches: 7. The CDR3 runs 15 residues. TCR beta CDR3 regions were amplified from RNA transcripts. Carried out on the TCR CDR3, a first-round RT-PCR used the HTBI primer set. TCRdb independently ran MiXCR on the multiplex PCR reads; one entry per CDR3 protein. Of about 500,000 distinct CDR3 sequences in the sample, over 15% were seen once. This clonotype came up a few times. This rearrangement joins TRBV10-3 to TRBJ2-5, with TRBD1 matching 9 bases. The sample was blood. The receptor was derived from a woman under 30 with Graves' hyperthyroidism. In nucleotides, the CDR3 is TGTGCCATCAGTGCACCGGGACAGGGTAGAGAGACCCAGTACTTC. Its protein product is CAISAPGQGRETQYF.